The next 26 T cell receptor beta chains were all read from a single sample in a study of CD8 T cells in ankylosing spondylitis. Overall study results and limits: A TCR beta motif of fewer than ten highly homologous variants seemed to mark ankylosing spondylitis blood.

TCRdb used MiXCR to reprocess the 5' RACE reads, holding one entry per CDR3 protein. The sample has some 800,000 distinct CDR3 sequences; 12% are singletons. Their antigens are not known. Sequenced sample: blood, either unsorted or a sorted T cell fraction (not recorded which). Receptors were obtained from a male donor with ankylosing spondylitis.

This clonotype was counted only a few times. J is TRBJ1-2 and V is TRBV7-2; the D gene is possibly TRBD1 (6 bases). The germline V gene has CDR1 SGHTA and CDR2 FQGNSA. The CDR3 loop spans 15 amino acids. Trimming removed 6 bases from V and 0 bases from J, with 14 bases in between. The CDR3 DNA is TGTGCCAGCAGTTACACCGGGACAACTAACTATGGCTACACCTTC. Amino acids: CASSYTGTTNYGYTF.

This clonotype was recorded a few times. V and J are TRBV28 and TRBJ1-6; D unclear. The CDR3 extends over 16 amino acids. Germline values: CDR1 MDHEN, CDR2 SYDVKM. The ends were cut back, 2 bases at V and 10 bases at J, with 18 bases in the middle. This CDR3 reads CASSLDGLSGESPLHF. CDR3 sequence (DNA): TGTGCCAGCAGTTTAGATGGACTCAGCGGGGAATCACCCCTCCACTTT.

The genes are TRBV25-1 and TRBJ2-5; D gene ambiguous. The CDR3 runs 14 residues. Deletions cut 0 bases from V and 3 bases from J, with 8 bases between. The V gene's germline CDR1 is MGHDK and CDR2 SYGVNS. The CDR3 reads CASSEYLGKETQYF. CDR3 DNA sequence: TGTGCCAGCAGTGAATACCTGGGGAAAGAGACCCAGTACTTC.

This clonotype came up a few times. The DNA for the CDR3 is TGTGCCAGCAGCTTAGGGGGGACAGGGGTGGGTCAGCCCCAGCATTTT. Its translation is CASSLGGTGVGQPQHF. The chain joins TRBV7-2 to TRBJ1-5; 10 bases are shared with TRBD1. The CDR3 sequence is 16 residues long. Germline V gives CDR1 SGHTA, CDR2 FQGNSA. V lost 1 base to trimming and J lost 6 bases; unmatched junction nucleotides: 6.

The chain uses TRBV20-1 and TRBJ2-1; a weak D match, TRBD2 (5 bases). Germline-derived CDR1 and CDR2 are DFQATT and SNEGSKA (reference sequence). Trimming took 6 bases from V and 9 from J, leaving 15 bases between them. CDR3 length: 12 residues. The DNA of the CDR3 is TGCAGTGCACAAAGGCGGGCTTTTGAGCAGTTCTTC. Translated: CSAQRRAFEQFF.

This clonotype showed up just a few times. A read error is possible here, since a much larger clone lies one base away. This rearrangement joins TRBV2 to TRBJ1-1; TRBD1 is a possible D gene (5 bases). The CDR3 is made up of 14 amino acids. Germline V gives CDR1 SNHLY, CDR2 FYNNEI. The CDR3 DNA reads as TGTGCCAGCATTGAATTGGGGCAGTCGGTTGAAGCTTTCTTT. Residues: CASIELGQSVEAFF.

This clonotype was seen at least ten times. The genes are TRBV6-2 or TRBV6-3 and TRBJ2-3; no reliable D call. The CDR3 sequence is 13 residues long. CDR1 is MNHEY and CDR2 is SVGEGT in the germline V gene. Trimming left V 8 bases short and J 0 bases short, with 9 bases between. The CDR3 region has the DNA TGTGCCAGCCGGGCCCCTAGCACAGATACGCAGTATTTT. The encoded protein is CASRAPSTDTQYF.

The chain is built from TRBV6-5 and TRBJ1-3; D is undetermined. The germline V gene has CDR1 MNHEY and CDR2 SVGAGI. Trimming shortened V by 0 bases and J by 3 bases, and 12 bases separated the two germline ends. CDR3 length: 16 amino acids. The CDR3 reads CASSYSSGVNGNTIYF. As DNA, the CDR3 is TGTGCCAGCAGTTACTCGTCCGGGGTCAATGGAAACACCATATATTTT.

The chain couples TRBV20-1 to TRBJ2-5; TRBD1 matches at 8 bases. The trim removed 6 bases at V and 5 bases at J, leaving 11 bases unmatched. This CDR3 region has 14 residues. From germline, CDR1 is DFQATT and CDR2 SNEGSKA (reference sequence). CDR3 bases: TGCAGTGCCCACACCCAGGGGGCCGGGGAGACCCAGTACTTC. The encoded protein is CSAHTQGAGETQYF.

This sequence joins TRBV5-1 and TRBJ2-2; tentative D call: TRBD1 (6 bases). The V gene lost 6 bases and the J gene lost 5 bases, with 32 bases spanning the gap. The germline gives CDR1 SGHRS, CDR2 YFSETQ. This CDR3 is built from 20 residues. CDR3 amino acids: CASTLRGSTQYPTITGELFF. CDR3 coding DNA: TGCGCCAGCACTTTAAGGGGGTCCACCCAGTATCCGACCATAACCGGGGAGCTGTTTTTT.

This clonotype was seen repeatedly, ten times or more. The chain uses TRBV20-1 and TRBJ1-2, with TRBD1 as a possible D gene (5 bases). CDR1 and CDR2 (germline): DFQATT, SNEGSKA (reference sequence). This CDR3 spans 14 amino acids. V gave up 6 bases and J gave up 0 bases, with 14 bases separating them. For the CDR3, the DNA is TGCAGTGCGCCCGACAAGACAGCTAACTATGGCTACACCTTC. It translates to CSAPDKTANYGYTF.

This chain links TRBV3-1 with TRBJ1-1; D not resolved. The CDR3 has 14 amino acids. Trimming cost V 1 base and J 1 base, with 7 bases left between them. Germline V lookup: CDR1 LGHDT, CDR2 YNNKEL (reference sequence). For the CDR3, the DNA is TGTGCCAGCAGCCAAGTTCTGGGGAACACTGAAGCTTTCTTT. It encodes CASSQVLGNTEAFF.

The chain joins TRBV28 to TRBJ1-4, with D maybe TRBD1 (6 bases). V lost 1 base and J 4 bases, leaving 13 bases between the germline ends. Germline CDR1 is MDHEN and CDR2 is SYDVKM. This CDR3 spans 16 amino acids. In DNA, the CDR3 is TGTGCCAGCAGTTTATCCGGAACAGGGATTAATGAAAAACTGTTTTTT. This encodes CASSLSGTGINEKLFF.

This clonotype was found a few times. The chain recombines TRBV9 with TRBJ1-5; no firm D call. The CDR3 contains 14 residues. V lost 0 bases to trimming and J lost 2 bases, with 6 bases between them. The germline V gene has CDR1 SGDLS and CDR2 YYNGEE. For the CDR3, the DNA is TGTGCCAGCAGCGTAGACAGCGGCAATCAGCCCCAGCATTTT. Translation: CASSVDSGNQPQHF.

The sample holds a few counts of this clonotype. The CDR3 nucleotides are TGTGCCACCAGCATCCCGGACAGTGCAGGGGCTTTCTTT. Its translation is CATSIPDSAGAFF. The chain links TRBV15 to TRBJ1-1; D may be TRBD1 (6 bases). Germline CDR1 reads LNHNV; CDR2 reads YYDKDF (reference sequence). The length of the CDR3 is 13 residues. The V end was cut by 4 bases, the J end by 11 bases, with 17 bases between.

The rearrangement links TRBV20-1 to TRBJ1-2; TRBD1 is a possible D gene (5 bases). CDR1 and CDR2 from the germline V gene are DFQATT and SNEGSKA (reference sequence). Trimming cost V 5 bases and J 1 base, with 8 bases left between them. The CDR3 has 12 amino acids. The CDR3 DNA reads as TGCAGTGCTTACAGGAATAACTATGGCTACACCTTC. This encodes CSAYRNNYGYTF.

This clonotype showed up many times. The chain couples TRBV6-2 or TRBV6-3 to TRBJ2-1; TRBD1 matches at 7 bases. The CDR3 length is 14 residues. With V trimmed by 5 bases and J by 7 bases, 8 bases remained unmatched. Per germline, CDR1 MNHEY and CDR2 SVGEGT. In DNA form, the CDR3 reads TGTGCCAGCAGTCCTCGGGCAGGGGGAAATGAGCAGTTCTTC. It specifies CASSPRAGGNEQFF.

The chain uses TRBV6-1 and TRBJ2-3, with D perhaps assigned TRBD1 or TRBD2 (5 bases each). Per the germline V gene, CDR1 is MNHNS and CDR2 is SASEGT. Trimming took off 6 bases at V and 6 bases at J, with 19 bases between the two ends. CDR3 size: 15 residues. CDR3 sequence (DNA): TGTGCCAGCAGACTCCAGGGCCCCGGGAAGGATACGCAGTATTTT. Translating it yields CASRLQGPGKDTQYF.

Many counts were recorded for this clonotype. The V gene is TRBV7-2, the J gene TRBJ2-1; D possibly corresponds to TRBD2 (5 bases). CDR1 and CDR2 from the germline V gene are SGHTA and FQGNSA. Trimming removed 0 bases at V and 3 bases at J, with 12 bases between. CDR3 length: 16 residues. The CDR3 reads CASSLAFGSVYNEQFF. As DNA, the CDR3 is TGTGCCAGCAGCTTAGCTTTTGGTAGCGTCTACAATGAGCAGTTCTTC. The full variable domain, with the rest looked up from reference TRBV7-2 and TRBJ2-1, is GAGVSQSPSNKVTEKGKDVELRCDPISGHTALYWYRQSLGQGLEFLIYFQGNSAPDKSGLPSDRFSAERTGGSVSTLTIQRTQQEDSAVYLCASSLAFGSVYNEQFFGPGTRLTVL.

The chain carries TRBV10-3 and TRBJ2-2, with TRBD2 matching over 9 bases. V dropped 4 bases and J dropped 2; count of bases not matched to a gene: 5. Per the germline V gene, CDR1 is ENHRY and CDR2 is SYGVKD. The CDR3 is 16 residues long. The CDR3 coding sequence is TGTGCCATCAGTGGTGGTAGCGGGAGCAACACCGGGGAGCTGTTTTTT. This translates into CAISGGSGSNTGELFF.

The V and J genes are TRBV20-1 and TRBJ2-6, with D possibly TRBD2 on 6 matching bases. The V gene lost 1 base and the J gene lost 4 bases, with 14 bases spanning the gap. This CDR3 is built from 16 residues. Germline CDR1 reads DFQATT; CDR2 reads SNEGSKA (reference sequence). DNA for the CDR3: TGCAGTGCTAGAGTCTGGGGAGGCCCCGGGGCCAACGTCCTGACTTTC. Amino acid sequence: CSARVWGGPGANVLTF.

The CDR3 reads CASSFSGRHDTDTQYF. CDR3 coding DNA: TGTGCCAGCAGTTTTTCGGGACGGCACGACACAGATACGCAGTATTTT. V usage is TRBV28 and J usage is TRBJ2-3, with D perhaps TRBD1 or TRBD2 (5 bases each). The CDR3 consists of 16 residues. The germline V gene has CDR1 MDHEN and CDR2 SYDVKM. Between the trimmed V and J ends, which lost 3 bases and 2 bases, there was a span of 15 bases.

This clonotype was recorded a few times. This chain joins TRBV5-5 and TRBJ1-2, with D possibly matching TRBD1 (6 bases). Germline values: CDR1 SGHKS, CDR2 YYEKEE (reference sequence). The V end was cut by 6 bases, the J end by 2 bases, with 20 bases between. The length of the CDR3 is 16 residues. The CDR3 protein is CASTKGPQGSNYGYTF. The CDR3 DNA reads as TGTGCCAGCACGAAGGGACCACAGGGCTCCAACTATGGCTACACCTTC.

This clonotype was counted ten times or more. V is TRBV20-1 and J is TRBJ1-6; D call uncertain. The germline V gene has CDR1 DFQATT and CDR2 SNEGSKA (reference sequence). V lost 7 bases and J 14 bases, leaving 24 bases between the germline ends. The CDR3 totals 14 residues. The CDR3 is CSGDRLEFVTALHF. The CDR3, as DNA: TGCAGTGGTGACCGACTGGAGTTCGTTACGGCCCTCCACTTT.

The rearrangement joins TRBV7-2 to TRBJ1-2, with TRBD1 matching 8 bases. Germline V gene data show CDR1 as SGHTA and CDR2 as FQGNSA. CDR3 length equals 14 residues. The junction had 8 bases not matched to a gene; V was cut back by 8 bases and J by 3 bases. CDR3 amino acids: CASGAAGGHYGYTF. The CDR3 bases are TGTGCCAGCGGCGCGGCAGGGGGCCACTATGGCTACACCTTC.

In this sample, this clonotype turned up a few times. The chain has TRBV4-3 and TRBJ2-3; TRBD2 agrees at 8 bases. CDR3 length: 17 residues. Germline V gene lookup returns CDR1 LGHNA and CDR2 YSLEER. Trimming at V came to 0 bases and at J to 2 bases, leaving 7 bases not matched to a gene. CDR3 protein: CASSQDLAGTPTDTQYF. The CDR3 nucleotides are TGCGCCAGCAGCCAAGATTTAGCGGGAACCCCCACAGATACGCAGTATTTT.